What follows is one T cell receptor (beta chain) and its context. Antigen unknown. Germline CDR1 and CDR2: LNHDA and SQIVND (reference sequence). This CDR3 is built from 14 residues. The ends were cut back, 0 bases at V and 2 bases at J, with 7 bases in the middle. Arm-PCR of CDR3 regions with iRepertoire HTBI primers generated TCR beta libraries. MiXCR, run by TCRdb on the multiplex PCR reads, gives a single entry per CDR3 protein. The top ten clones hold about 27% of a sample with about 420,000 distinct CDR3 sequences, 23% of them seen once. The data were taken from a study of regulatory T cells in long-lasting Graves disease. Study-wide results and limits: Sample size was small, which may have lowered accuracy. Persistent patients shared more public clonotypes (under 3,000) than newly diagnosed patients (around 1,000). TCR diversity was lower in persistent than newly diagnosed Graves' disease.

The sample's time point: persistent/refractory GD, antithyroid drugs over 5 years with positive TRAb. RNA isolated from PBMCs was used to make the TCR library. Tubes containing EDTA received nine milliliters of drawn peripheral blood. The sample in question was peripheral blood mononuclear cells (PBMCs), obtained when the disease was refractory, from a patient treated with antithyroid drugs. The chain has TRBV19 and TRBJ1-2; D unclear. The TCR originated in a female donor with Graves disease. Written as DNA, the CDR3 is TGTGCCAGTAGTATAGATGAGGGCAACTATGGCTACACCTTC. This codes for CASSIDEGNYGYTF.